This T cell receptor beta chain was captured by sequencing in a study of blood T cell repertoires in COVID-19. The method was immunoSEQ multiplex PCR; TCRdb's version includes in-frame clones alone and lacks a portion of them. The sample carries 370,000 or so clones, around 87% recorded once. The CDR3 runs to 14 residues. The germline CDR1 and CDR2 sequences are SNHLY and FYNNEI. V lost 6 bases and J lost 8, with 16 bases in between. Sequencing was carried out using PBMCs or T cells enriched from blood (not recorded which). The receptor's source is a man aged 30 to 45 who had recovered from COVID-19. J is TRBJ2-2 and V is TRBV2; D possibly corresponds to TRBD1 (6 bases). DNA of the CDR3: TGTGCCAGCAGCGACGGTCGACAGGCGGGGGAGCTGTTTTTT. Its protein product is CASSDGRQAGELFF.